This T cell receptor beta chain was captured by sequencing in a study of long-term antiretroviral therapy in people with HIV. Broader study findings: HIV repertoires showed narrower CDR3 length ranges than controls. Dominating the repertoire at all time points were the clones that expanded before ART. Transplant donor controls retained higher diversity, though diversity increased after ART. Neither ART adherence, viral resistance nor therapy changes were documented.

Remarks on this clone: Its specificity is unknown. A read error may produce the germline difference seen at one junction end.

Germline V gene data show CDR1 as SSHAT and CDR2 as FNYEAQ (reference sequence). The CDR3 consists of 13 residues. Runs used v3.0 of the immunoSEQ assay and were done at survey level. The method was immunoSEQ multiplex PCR; TCRdb's version includes in-frame clones alone and lacks a portion of them. Altogether some 27,000 clones are present, 84% being singletons, with the ten largest covering roughly 6.7%. The sequencing here drew on unsorted PBMCs, taken 0.4 years after starting antiretroviral therapy. This TCR came from a man aged 18 to 29 with HIV. The chain joins TRBV7-7 to TRBJ2-1; D unclear. CDR3 protein: CASSFGRNNEQFF. The CDR3 bases are TGTGCTAGCAGCTTTGGTAGGAACAATGAGCAGTTCTTC.